This passage covers 8 T cell receptor beta chains from one sample sequenced in a study of post-analysis software for immune sequencing data. Broader study findings: Roughly five TRBV segments, including TRBV5-6, TRBV5-1 and TRBV20-1, were more frequent in patients than controls.

No antigen has been identified for these receptors. Unique molecular identifiers were carried by the TCR beta cDNA libraries. TCRdb ran MiXCR on the PCR reads and lists one entry per CDR3 protein. Of roughly 170,000 distinct CDR3 sequences listed, roughly 30% are singletons. Sequenced: blood. Every receptor here comes from a girl under 18 with multiple sclerosis.

This sequence joins TRBV11-2 and TRBJ1-2; TRBD1 might be the D (5 bases). The CDR3 is 14 residues long. Trimming took 5 bases from V and 0 from J, leaving 10 bases between them. CDR1 is SGHAT, CDR2 FQNNGV, per germline. The CDR3 DNA follows: TGTGCCAGCAGCCTTCAGACAGCTAACTATGGCTACACCTTC. Translation gives CASSLQTANYGYTF.

The chain carries TRBV5-6 and TRBJ1-5, with 9 bases fitting TRBD1. Unmatched junction bases numbered 4, after V lost 1 base and J lost 2 bases. This CDR3 is built from 16 residues. In germline, CDR1 is SGHDT, CDR2 YYEEEE. In DNA form, the CDR3 reads TGTGCCAGCAGCTTGACGGGACAGGGCCGCAATCAGCCCCAGCATTTT. Translating it yields CASSLTGQGRNQPQHF.

This clonotype was counted many times. The chain carries TRBV19 and TRBJ2-3, with TRBD1 matching over 7 bases. Germline-derived CDR1 and CDR2 are LNHDA and SQIVND (reference sequence). The V segment lost 3 bases and the J segment 5 bases; nucleotides outside the gene matches: 8. CDR3 length: 15 residues. This chain's CDR3 is CASSMAVAGGDTQYF. CDR3 DNA sequence: TGTGCCAGTAGTATGGCCGTGGCAGGGGGAGATACGCAGTATTTT.

This clonotype was seen a few times. The chain employs TRBV20-1 and TRBJ2-7, with 7 nucleotides matching TRBD1. The trim removed 6 bases at V and 3 bases at J, leaving 8 bases unmatched. CDR1 DFQATT and CDR2 SNEGSKA come from the germline V gene (reference sequence). This CDR3 contains 13 residues. The CDR3 DNA reads TGCAGTGCCCCCCGGGACAGCGGCTACGAGCAGTACTTC. Its translation: CSAPRDSGYEQYF.

CDR3 amino acids: CASSPRTAEGNEQYF. The DNA of the CDR3 is TGCGCCAGCAGCCCTAGGACAGCGGAGGGGAACGAGCAGTACTTC. The chain has TRBV5-1 and TRBJ2-4, with D perhaps being TRBD1 or TRBD2 (6 bases each). Judging by the DNA end, TRBJ2-7 fits better; the J call may be wrong. Germline V lookup: CDR1 SGHRS, CDR2 YFSETQ. The CDR3 length is 15 residues.

The table lists this clonotype with many counts. This rearrangement joins TRBV15 to TRBJ2-1; 7 bases align to TRBD2. This CDR3 is 13 amino acids long. Germline assignment: CDR1 LNHNV and CDR2 YYDKDF (reference sequence). The trim removed 6 bases at V and 5 bases at J, leaving 4 bases unmatched. In DNA, the CDR3 is TGTGCCACCAGTACTAGCGCCGACAATGAGCAGTTCTTC. Translation: CATSTSADNEQFF. Combining the CDR3 with reference TRBV15 and TRBJ2-1 gives the whole variable domain DAMVIQNPRYQVTQFGKPVTLSCSQTLNHNVMYWYQQKSSQAPKLLFHYYDKDFNNEADTPDNFQSRRPNTSFCFLDIRSPGLGDTAMYLCATSTSADNEQFFGPGTRLTVL.

Ten or more counts support this clonotype. This CDR3 reads CASSQYQGHRLYGYTF. The DNA of the CDR3 is TGCGCCAGCAGCCAGTACCAGGGTCATCGGCTTTATGGCTACACCTTC. The rearrangement links TRBV4-1 to TRBJ1-2; D may be TRBD1 (5 bases). The CDR3 extends over 16 amino acids. V was clipped by 3 bases and J by 5 bases, with 19 bases between them. Per the germline V gene, CDR1 is MGHRA and CDR2 is YSYEKL.

A remark on this clonotype: A single base separates this from a much larger clone, so it may be a read error. The rearrangement uses TRBV27 and TRBJ2-1; 9 bases fit TRBD2. CDR1 and CDR2 (germline): MNHEY, SMNVEV (reference sequence). The CDR3 runs 15 residues. Written as DNA, the CDR3 is TGTGCCAACAGTTCTCCTAGCGGGACCTACAATGAGCAGTTCTTC. This gives the protein CANSSPSGTYNEQFF.